These 17 T cell receptor beta chains share one sample of origin, sequenced in a study of blood T cells in healthy people across ages. A second PCR of roughly 6 to 12 cycles used a sample-barcoded 5' primer and a J-beta primer mix. MiXCR was run by TCRdb on the 5' RACE reads, yielding one entry per CDR3 protein. This sample yields about 810,000 distinct CDR3 sequences, of which approximately 35% are seen a single time; roughly 13% belongs to the top ten. Sequenced input: blood. These receptors were taken from a man aged 18 to 30 in good health.

About this clonotype itself: A junction end diverges from the germline sequence, so it may reflect a read error. The gene calls are TRBV5-1 and TRBJ2-5, with D perhaps matching TRBD1 (7 bases). The CDR3 is 15 amino acids. CDR1 and CDR2 from the germline V gene are SGHRS and YFSETQ. The CDR3 reads CAGSLGQGGQETQYF. The DNA for the CDR3 is TGCGCCGGCAGTTTGGGTCAGGGGGGACAAGAGACCCAGTACTTC.

This clonotype was recorded many times. The J gene is TRBJ1-2, the V gene TRBV12-3 or TRBV12-4; D unresolved. The CDR3 totals 14 residues. With 7 bases removed from V and 7 bases from J, the gap between germline ends came to 19 bases. In DNA form, the CDR3 reads TGTGCCAGCAACTCAAATACCAATCCAGGTGGCTACACCTTC. This codes for CASNSNTNPGGYTF.

This clonotype was detected many times. This chain links TRBV3-1 with TRBJ2-1; 8 bases align to TRBD2. The trim removed 3 bases at V and 4 bases at J, leaving 8 bases unmatched. The CDR3 sequence is 16 residues long. The germline V gene encodes CDR1 LGHDT and CDR2 YNNKEL (reference sequence). CDR3 sequence: CASSQATSGTYNEQFF. DNA for the CDR3: TGTGCCAGCAGCCAGGCAACTAGCGGAACTTACAATGAGCAGTTCTTC.

The J gene is TRBJ1-1, the V gene TRBV6-6; 7 positions match TRBD1. Trimming removed 4 bases from V and 1 base from J; junction bases left unmatched: 6. CDR3 size: 15 residues. Germline CDR1 MNHNY, CDR2 SVGAGI (reference sequence). The CDR3 loop is CASSSSTGKNTEAFF. DNA of the CDR3: TGTGCCAGCAGTTCGTCGACAGGGAAGAACACTGAAGCTTTCTTT.

The chain joins TRBV27 to TRBJ2-5; 8 bases map to TRBD1. Trimming cost V 6 bases and J 5 bases; bases outside gene matches: 11. Germline CDR1 reads MNHEY; CDR2 reads SMNVEV (reference sequence). The CDR3 totals 15 residues. The CDR3 region is CASSLRQGRRETQYF. The CDR3 DNA sequence: TGTGCCAGCAGCCTCCGACAGGGGAGGAGGGAGACCCAGTACTTC.

The genes are TRBV20-1 and TRBJ2-5, with TRBD2 identical over 9 bases. V trimming: 3 bases; J trimming: 4 bases; junction bases outside the gene matches: 9. This CDR3 comprises 15 residues. CDR1 and CDR2 (germline): DFQATT, SNEGSKA (reference sequence). As DNA, the CDR3 is TGCAGTGCTAGTTCTAGCGGGGCAACACGAGAGACCCAGTACTTC. This translates into CSASSSGATRETQYF.

This clonotype was detected only once. A much larger clone sits a single nucleotide away, making a read error possible. J is TRBJ2-4 and V is TRBV6-6; no definite D call. Judging by the DNA end, TRBJ2-7 fits better; the J call may be wrong. Germline CDR1 reads MNHNY; CDR2 reads SVGAGI (reference sequence). There are 12 residues in the CDR3. This CDR3 reads CASSFSDYEQYF. The CDR3 nucleotides are TGTGCCAGCTCCTTCAGTGATTACGAGCAGTACTTC.

The sample holds a few counts of this clonotype. The CDR3 is CASSPRAGTNEKLFF. CDR3 nucleotides: TGTGCCAGCAGTCCCCGGGCGGGGACTAATGAAAAACTGTTTTTT. This chain links TRBV27 with TRBJ1-4; no firm D call. Per the germline V gene, CDR1 is MNHEY and CDR2 is SMNVEV (reference sequence). Trimming took off 5 bases at V and 2 bases at J, with 12 bases between the two ends. The CDR3 loop spans 15 amino acids.

Comment on this clonotype: A much bigger clone sits one base away, suggesting this may be a read error. The chain is built from TRBV29-1 and TRBJ2-5; TRBD1 might be the D (6 bases). The J call may be mistaken, given a closer DNA end match to TRBJ2-1. The germline gives CDR1 SQVTM, CDR2 ANQGSEA. The CDR3 covers 14 residues. Here the CDR3 DNA reads TGCAGCGTTACCCCAGGGGATTCTCAAGAGACCCAGTTCTTC. Translating it yields CSVTPGDSQETQFF.

This chain uses TRBV20-1 with TRBJ2-5; 10 bases are a match to TRBD1. This CDR3 spans 15 amino acids. After removal of 5 bases from V and 11 bases from J, the junction contained 17 bases not matched to a gene. Germline V gene sequence: CDR1 DFQATT, CDR2 SNEGSKA (reference sequence). CDR3 protein: CSARRGTGVYNEQYF. The CDR3 coding sequence is TGCAGTGCTCGTCGGGGGACAGGGGTCTACAATGAGCAGTACTTC.

Turning to this clonotype: This may be a read error, as it is one base from a much larger clone. The chain couples TRBV20-1 to TRBJ2-5; weak D call: TRBD1 (5 bases). The CDR3 runs 15 residues. The V gene lost 0 bases and the J gene lost 5 bases, with 16 bases spanning the gap. Germline assignment: CDR1 DFQATT and CDR2 SNEGSKA (reference sequence). CDR3 DNA sequence: TGCAGTGCTAGAGAGGGCAGGGATTATATGGAGACCCAGTACTTC. Its protein is CSAREGRDYMETQYF.

The chain combines TRBV12-3 or TRBV12-4 with TRBJ2-2; no reliable D call. V lost 3 bases and J lost 0, with 20 bases in between. The CDR3 is 19 residues long. The CDR3 bases are TGTGCCAGCAGTTTTGGCGACCCAAAACTTCTCGCGAACACCGGGGAGCTGTTTTTT. Residues: CASSFGDPKLLANTGELFF.

The chain combines TRBV7-9 with TRBJ2-7; D is uncertain. The CDR3 extends over 14 amino acids. The germline V gene encodes CDR1 SEHNR and CDR2 FQNEAQ (reference sequence). Trimming pared 2 bases from V and 5 bases from J, leaving 13 bases between. For the CDR3, the DNA is TGTGCCAGCAGCTTAACATCGCCCGAGGACGAGCAGTACTTC. This gives the protein CASSLTSPEDEQYF.

The chain has TRBV7-9 and TRBJ2-5; perhaps TRBD1 as D (7 bases). CDR1 and CDR2 from the germline V gene are SEHNR and FQNEAQ (reference sequence). The CDR3 is 15 residues long. The V end lost 6 bases, the J end lost 2 bases, and 16 bases lay between the germline ends. CDR3 nucleotide sequence: TGTGCCAGCAGACCAAGACAGGGAGGACAAGAGACCCAGTACTTC. The encoded protein is CASRPRQGGQETQYF.

Ten or more counts support this clonotype. This chain uses TRBV12-3 or TRBV12-4 with TRBJ2-7, with 7 bases aligning to TRBD1. V was clipped by 4 bases and J by 3 bases; unmatched bases: 3. CDR3 length equals 13 residues. CDR3 sequence reads: CASSSDRDYEQYF. Written as DNA, the CDR3 is TGTGCCAGCAGTTCCGACAGGGACTACGAGCAGTACTTC.

On this clonotype itself: This may come from a read error, since a much larger clone is one base off. This chain joins TRBV12-3 or TRBV12-4 and TRBJ1-2, with 10 bases lining up with TRBD1. The CDR3 extends over 13 amino acids. V lost 5 bases, J lost 6 bases, and 3 bases stayed unmatched. The CDR3 DNA reads TGTGCCAGCAGTGCGGGACAGGGGAATGGCTACACCTTC. As protein: CASSAGQGNGYTF.

With regard to this clonotype: A read error may account for a junction end that differs from germline. The J gene is TRBJ2-1, the V gene TRBV7-3, with TRBD2 identical over 12 bases. From germline, CDR1 is SGHTA and CDR2 FQGTGA. This CDR3 has 15 residues. The DNA of the CDR3 is TGTGCCCGCAGCCTACTAGCGGGGGGTCACAATGAGCAGTTCTTC. It yields the protein CARSLLAGGHNEQFF.